These 26 T cell receptor beta chains share one sample of origin, sequenced in a study of cytomegalovirus exposure and HLA in healthy donors. 13 Jbeta primers and 60 Vbeta primers were used for the PCR. Measured with immunoSEQ multiplex PCR; TCRdb has only the in-frame clones, and not every one. The table has 150,000 to 200,000 clones, approximately 80% seen once. Specimen: PBMCs. These TCRs come from a woman aged 35 to 49 in good health and CMV-seronegative.

The chain uses TRBV7-3 and TRBJ2-1, with 9 bases aligning to TRBD2. J gave up 1 base and V 2 bases, and 9 bases lay outside the gene matches. Germline V gene data show CDR1 as SGHTA and CDR2 as FQGTGA. The CDR3 has 18 amino acids. The CDR3 bases are TGTGCCAGCAGCTTAGTTGGGTCTAGCGGGGTATCCTACAATGAGCAGTTCTTC. This encodes CASSLVGSSGVSYNEQFF.

This rearrangement joins TRBV25-1 to TRBJ2-1; D is perhaps TRBD2 (6 bases). The germline V gene has CDR1 MGHDK and CDR2 SYGVNS. Between the trimmed V and J ends, which lost 8 bases and 4 bases, there was a span of 15 bases. This CDR3 is 14 amino acids long. The CDR3 DNA reads as TGTGCCAGCCGGCGACTAGTTAGTTACAATGAGCAGTTCTTC. Translation gives CASRRLVSYNEQFF.

The chain couples TRBV30 to TRBJ1-3; the D is unclear. Germline V gives CDR1 GTSNPN, CDR2 SVGIG (reference sequence). V dropped 5 bases and J dropped 4 bases, with 6 bases sitting between them. The CDR3 extends over 11 amino acids. The CDR3 region has the DNA TGTGCCTGGTCGGGGGGAAACACCATATATTTT. Amino acid sequence: CAWSGGNTIYF.

J is TRBJ2-1 and V is TRBV7-2; 9 nucleotides agree with TRBD1. The V and J ends lost 1 base and 5 bases, in that order; junction bases with no gene match: 3. The CDR3 runs 15 residues. Germline V CDR1 and CDR2: SGHTA, FQGNSA. DNA of the CDR3: TGTGCCAGCAGCTTAGGAGGACAGGGGCACAATGAGCAGTTCTTC. This sequence encodes CASSLGGQGHNEQFF.

The chain employs TRBV6-1 and TRBJ2-7; D might be TRBD1 (6 bases). The germline CDR1 and CDR2 sequences are MNHNS and SASEGT. The CDR3 is 12 amino acids. V shed 7 bases and J shed 3 bases, with 10 bases lying between them. The DNA of the CDR3 is TGTGCCAGCAACGACAGGAACTACGAGCAGTACTTC. Protein: CASNDRNYEQYF.

The rearrangement links TRBV18 to TRBJ2-7; D might be TRBD1 (6 bases). V was trimmed by 3 bases and J by 0 bases, leaving 21 bases between them. The CDR3 extends over 18 amino acids. Per germline, CDR1 KGHSH and CDR2 LQKENI. The CDR3, as DNA: TGTGCCAGCTCACCCGGCAGGGGCGCGCGGTTAAGCTCCTACGAGCAGTACTTC. Its translation: CASSPGRGARLSSYEQYF. Drawing the rest from reference TRBV18 and TRBJ2-7, the complete variable domain is NAGVMQNPRHLVRRRGQEARLRCSPMKGHSHVYWYRQLPEEGLKFMVYLQKENIIDESGMPKERFSAEFPKEGPSILRIQQVVRGDSAAYFCASSPGRGARLSSYEQYFGPGTRLTVT.

The chain uses TRBV5-4 and TRBJ2-7, with a tentative D call TRBD2 (6 bases). V was clipped by 0 bases and J by 0 bases, with 10 bases between them. The germline gives CDR1 SGHNT, CDR2 YYREEE (reference sequence). The length of the CDR3 is 15 residues. The CDR3 sequence: CASSLGGVISYEQYF. The CDR3 DNA reads TGTGCCAGCAGCTTGGGCGGGGTGATCTCCTACGAGCAGTACTTC.

V usage is TRBV7-9 and J usage is TRBJ1-1; 8 bases are shared with TRBD1. Germline V lookup: CDR1 SEHNR, CDR2 FQNEAQ (reference sequence). The length of the CDR3 is 13 residues. The ends lost 6 bases at V and 6 bases at J; junction bases unmatched: 6. The chain's CDR3 is CASRMDRAPEAFF. CDR3 sequence (DNA): TGTGCCAGCAGGATGGACAGGGCACCTGAAGCTTTCTTT.

The chain recombines TRBV9 with TRBJ1-5, with 7 bases matching TRBD1. The germline gives CDR1 SGDLS, CDR2 YYNGEE. J lost 2 bases, V lost 3 bases, and 5 bases had no gene match. The length of the CDR3 is 15 residues. The CDR3 nucleotides are TGTGCCAGCAGCGCTACAGGGGCTGGCAATCAGCCCCAGCATTTT. This codes for CASSATGAGNQPQHF.

V is TRBV5-4 and J is TRBJ2-3; possible D gene TRBD1, 5 bases. The CDR3 is 14 amino acids. Trimming left V 1 base short and J 0 bases short, with 6 bases between. Germline loops: CDR1 SGHNT, CDR2 YYREEE (reference sequence). The CDR3 DNA is TGTGCCAGCAGCTTGACAGGAAGCACAGATACGCAGTATTTT. Amino acids: CASSLTGSTDTQYF.

The J gene is TRBJ1-4, the V gene TRBV4-3; D is unclear. The V end lost 0 bases, the J end lost 6 bases, and 14 bases lay between the germline ends. This CDR3 spans 16 amino acids. Germline V gives CDR1 LGHNA, CDR2 YSLEER. The CDR3 spells CASSQDRPLRDEKLFF. The CDR3 DNA is TGCGCCAGCAGCCAAGATCGCCCCCTACGTGATGAAAAACTGTTTTTT.

The rearrangement links TRBV30 to TRBJ1-4, with D possibly being TRBD1 (5 bases). Germline lookup yields CDR1 GTSNPN and CDR2 SVGIG (reference sequence). The ends were cut back, 0 bases at V and 5 bases at J, with 10 bases in the middle. The CDR3 is 14 amino acids. The CDR3 bases are TGTGCCTGGAGTGTGAAGGGGAGGAATGAAAAACTGTTTTTT. It is translated as CAWSVKGRNEKLFF.

J is TRBJ2-1 and V is TRBV14, with D possibly being TRBD2 (5 bases). The CDR3 is made up of 17 amino acids. V dropped 1 base and J dropped 4 bases, with 17 bases sitting between them. Germline V gives CDR1 SGHDN, CDR2 FVKESK. The CDR3 loop reads CASSQGFPNPGYNEQFF. For the CDR3, the DNA is TGTGCCAGCAGCCAAGGATTCCCGAACCCGGGGTACAATGAGCAGTTCTTC. The variable domain in full, completed from reference TRBV14 and TRBJ2-1, reads EAGVTQFPSHSVIEKGQTVTLRCDPISGHDNLYWYRRVMGKEIKFLLHFVKESKQDESGMPNNRFLAERTGGTYSTLKVQPAELEDSGVYFCASSQGFPNPGYNEQFFGPGTRLTVL.

CDR3 DNA sequence: TGTGCCTCAACTAGCACAGATACGCAGTATTTT. As protein: CASTSTDTQYF. This chain links TRBV30 with TRBJ2-3; D remains unclear. Between the trimmed V and J ends, which lost 7 bases and 0 bases, there was a span of 5 bases. This CDR3 region has 11 residues. Germline V gene lookup returns CDR1 GTSNPN and CDR2 SVGIG (reference sequence).

V gene TRBV4-2 combines with J gene TRBJ1-5, with 10 bases matching TRBD1. This CDR3 spans 18 amino acids. V lost 4 bases and J lost 2; bases outside the gene matches: 11. The germline CDR1 and CDR2 sequences are LGHNA and YNFKEQ. CDR3 sequence reads: CASSPGGTGVLGNQPQHF. In nucleotides, the CDR3 is TGTGCCAGCAGCCCGGGCGGGACAGGGGTTTTGGGCAATCAGCCCCAGCATTTT.

The chain recombines TRBV5-1 with TRBJ1-4; D is uncertain. The CDR3 contains 14 residues. Trimming took 0 bases from V and 3 from J, leaving 6 bases between them. CDR1 is SGHRS and CDR2 is YFSETQ in the germline V gene. DNA for the CDR3: TGCGCCAGCAGCTTGGACAGTCCTAATGAAAAACTGTTTTTT. This codes for CASSLDSPNEKLFF.

This clone was recorded a few times. V usage is TRBV7-2 and J usage is TRBJ2-3; D is possibly TRBD2 (6 bases). The CDR3 sequence is 15 residues long. Germline loops: CDR1 SGHTA, CDR2 FQGNSA. V shed 1 base and J shed 2 bases, with 10 bases lying between them. For the CDR3, the DNA is TGTGCCAGCAGCTTAGTTTCTAGCGACACAGATACGCAGTATTTT. Its protein is CASSLVSSDTDTQYF.

The chain links TRBV5-6 to TRBJ1-1; possible D gene TRBD1, 5 bases. CDR1 and CDR2 from the germline V gene are SGHDT and YYEEEE. Trimming took 4 bases from V and 12 from J, leaving 16 bases between them. The CDR3 contains 12 residues. The CDR3, as DNA: TGTGCCAGCAGCCACGACAGCCAGTCATCTTTCTTT. This gives the protein CASSHDSQSSFF.

The chain recombines TRBV10-2 with TRBJ2-3, with unresolved D. This CDR3 is built from 13 residues. Germline CDR1 WSHSY, CDR2 SAAADI. V was trimmed by 7 bases and J by 0 bases, leaving 8 bases between them. The CDR3 DNA follows: TGCGCCAGCACTCTACCTAGCACAGATACGCAGTATTTT. It yields the protein CASTLPSTDTQYF.

The rearrangement uses TRBV6-6 and TRBJ1-1, with 7 bases that match TRBD1. CDR3 length: 13 amino acids. V lost 7 bases and J lost 4; bases outside the gene matches: 6. The germline V gene encodes CDR1 MNHNY and CDR2 SVGAGI (reference sequence). CDR3 protein: CASNRDSPTEAFF. In nucleotides, the CDR3 is TGTGCCAGCAATCGGGACAGCCCCACTGAAGCTTTCTTT.

V is TRBV18 and J is TRBJ1-1, with D tentatively TRBD1 (6 bases). The germline gives CDR1 KGHSH, CDR2 LQKENI. This CDR3 region has 15 residues. V shed 6 bases and J shed 6 bases, with 20 bases lying between them. This CDR3 is CASSQTGKGVPEAFF. CDR3 DNA sequence: TGTGCCAGCTCTCAAACAGGGAAGGGGGTGCCTGAAGCTTTCTTT. The complete variable domain, with remaining parts taken from reference TRBV18 and TRBJ1-1, reads NAGVMQNPRHLVRRRGQEARLRCSPMKGHSHVYWYRQLPEEGLKFMVYLQKENIIDESGMPKERFSAEFPKEGPSILRIQQVVRGDSAAYFCASSQTGKGVPEAFFGQGTRLTVV.

The gene calls are TRBV5-4 and TRBJ2-5; 10 positions agree with TRBD2. Germline-derived CDR1 and CDR2 are SGHNT and YYREEE (reference sequence). CDR3 length: 16 residues. J lost 1 base, V lost 2 bases, and 5 bases had no gene match. This CDR3 is CASSFGASGSQETQYF. CDR3 nucleotides: TGTGCCAGCAGCTTCGGGGCTAGCGGGAGCCAAGAGACCCAGTACTTC.

This chain joins TRBV4-3 and TRBJ2-3; 8 bases agree with TRBD2. This CDR3 has 16 amino acids. J was trimmed by 0 bases and V by 2 bases; bases with no gene match: 4. CDR1 is LGHNA, CDR2 YSLEER, per germline. The CDR3 sequence: CASSQLPSGSTDTQYF. The CDR3 DNA sequence: TGCGCCAGCAGCCAACTTCCTAGCGGGAGCACAGATACGCAGTATTTT.

J is TRBJ2-7 and V is TRBV6-5; a weak D match, TRBD1 (5 bases). V dropped 10 bases and J dropped 3 bases, with 10 bases sitting between them. Germline CDR1 is MNHEY and CDR2 is SVGAGI. The CDR3 has 11 residues. CDR3 nucleotides: TGTGCCACCCGACAGAGCTACGAGCAGTACTTC. It specifies CATRQSYEQYF.

V is TRBV30 and J is TRBJ2-3; tentative D call: TRBD1 (6 bases). CDR3 length: 13 amino acids. Germline V lookup: CDR1 GTSNPN, CDR2 SVGIG (reference sequence). V was pared by 3 bases and J by 3 bases, with 10 bases between. The chain's CDR3 is CAWRERGTDTQYF. In DNA form, the CDR3 reads TGTGCCTGGAGGGAAAGGGGGACAGATACGCAGTATTTT.

This rearrangement joins TRBV11-3 to TRBJ1-1, with D unclear. Germline V gene sequence: CDR1 SGHNT, CDR2 YENEEA. Trimming removed 3 bases from V and 5 bases from J, with 4 bases in between. The CDR3 has 11 amino acids. CDR3 sequence reads: CASSFTTEAFF. CDR3 DNA sequence: TGTGCCAGCAGCTTTACAACTGAAGCTTTCTTT. Supplemented by reference TRBV11-3 and TRBJ1-1, the full variable domain reads EAGVVQSPRYKIIEKKQPVAFWCNPISGHNTLYWYLQNLGQGPELLIRYENEEAVDDSQLPKDRFSAERLKGVDSTLKIQPAELGDSAVYLCASSFTTEAFFGQGTRLTVV.